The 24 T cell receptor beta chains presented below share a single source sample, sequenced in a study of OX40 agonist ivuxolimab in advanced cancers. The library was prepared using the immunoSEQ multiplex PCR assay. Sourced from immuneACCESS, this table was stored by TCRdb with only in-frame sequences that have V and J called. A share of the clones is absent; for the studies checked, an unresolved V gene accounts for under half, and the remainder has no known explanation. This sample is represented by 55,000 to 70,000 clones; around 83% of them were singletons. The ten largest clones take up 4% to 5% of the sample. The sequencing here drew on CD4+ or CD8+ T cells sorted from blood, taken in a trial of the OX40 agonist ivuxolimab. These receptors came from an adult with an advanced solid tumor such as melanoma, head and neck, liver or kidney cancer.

CDR3 residues: CASSRALSTEAFF. CDR3 DNA: TGTGCCAGTAGTAGGGCTTTGAGCACTGAAGCTTTCTTT. This chain connects TRBV19 to TRBJ1-1; the D is unclear. V lost 4 bases to trimming and J lost 4 bases, with 10 bases between them. This CDR3 region has 13 residues. Germline V gene sequence: CDR1 LNHDA, CDR2 SQIVND (reference sequence).

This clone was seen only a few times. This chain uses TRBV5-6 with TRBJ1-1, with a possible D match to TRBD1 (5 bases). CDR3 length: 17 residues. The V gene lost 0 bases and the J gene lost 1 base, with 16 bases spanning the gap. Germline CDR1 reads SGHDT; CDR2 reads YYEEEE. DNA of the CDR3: TGTGCCAGCAGCTTGGTCGGAGGGGCCAGGGAGAACACTGAAGCTTTCTTT. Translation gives CASSLVGGARENTEAFF.

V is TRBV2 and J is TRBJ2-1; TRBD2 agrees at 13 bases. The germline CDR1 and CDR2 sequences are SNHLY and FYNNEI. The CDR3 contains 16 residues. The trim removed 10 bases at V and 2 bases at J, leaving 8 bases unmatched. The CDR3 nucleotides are TGTGCCATCCGGACTAGCGGGAGTAGGACCTACAATGAGCAGTTCTTC. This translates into CAIRTSGSRTYNEQFF.

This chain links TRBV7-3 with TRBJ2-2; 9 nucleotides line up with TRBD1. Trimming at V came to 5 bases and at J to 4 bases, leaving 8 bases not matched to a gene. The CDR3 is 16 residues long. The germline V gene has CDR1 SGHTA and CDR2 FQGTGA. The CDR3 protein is CASSNAGTGPTGELFF. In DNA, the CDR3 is TGTGCCAGCAGCAATGCCGGGACAGGGCCCACCGGGGAGCTGTTTTTT. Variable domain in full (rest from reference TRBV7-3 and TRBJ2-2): GAGVSQTPSNKVTEKGKYVELRCDPISGHTALYWYRQSLGQGPEFLIYFQGTGAADDSGLPNDRFFAVRPEGSVSTLKIQRTERGDSAVYLCASSNAGTGPTGELFFGEGSRLTVL.

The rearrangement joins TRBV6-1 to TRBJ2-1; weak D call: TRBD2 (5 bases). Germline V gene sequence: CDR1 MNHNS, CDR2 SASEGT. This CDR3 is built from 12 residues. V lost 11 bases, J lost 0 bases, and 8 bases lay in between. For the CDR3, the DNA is TGTGCCGTCCGGGGCTCCTACAATGAGCAGTTCTTC. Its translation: CAVRGSYNEQFF.

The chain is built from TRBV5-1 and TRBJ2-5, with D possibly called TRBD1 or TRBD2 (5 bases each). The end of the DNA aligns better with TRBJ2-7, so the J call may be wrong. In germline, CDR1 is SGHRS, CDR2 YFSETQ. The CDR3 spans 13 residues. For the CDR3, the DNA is TGCGCCAGCAGGCCCGAGAGGGGATACGAGCAGTACTTC. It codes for CASRPERGYEQYF.

The CDR3 loop reads CASSPLGGTGSNEQFF. For the CDR3, the DNA is TGTGCCAGCAGCCCCCTTGGGGGGACAGGGTCCAATGAGCAGTTCTTC. J is TRBJ2-1 and V is TRBV9; 9 bases line up with TRBD1. Germline CDR1 SGDLS, CDR2 YYNGEE. This CDR3 region has 16 residues. V was clipped by 4 bases and J by 6 bases; unmatched bases: 11.

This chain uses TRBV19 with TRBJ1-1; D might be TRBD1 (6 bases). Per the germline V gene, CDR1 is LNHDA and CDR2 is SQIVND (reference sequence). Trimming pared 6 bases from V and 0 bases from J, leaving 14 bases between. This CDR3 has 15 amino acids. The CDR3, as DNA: TGTGCCAGTAGCCGGACAGCGAAACTGAACACTGAAGCTTTCTTT. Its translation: CASSRTAKLNTEAFF.

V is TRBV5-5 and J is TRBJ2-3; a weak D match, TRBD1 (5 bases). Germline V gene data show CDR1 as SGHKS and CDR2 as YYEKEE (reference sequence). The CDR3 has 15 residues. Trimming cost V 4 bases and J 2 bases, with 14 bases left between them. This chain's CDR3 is CASSPRGAPTDTQYF. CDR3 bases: TGTGCCAGCAGCCCGCGTGGGGCACCCACAGATACGCAGTATTTT. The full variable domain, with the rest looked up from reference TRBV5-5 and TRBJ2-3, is DAGVTQSPTHLIKTRGQQVTLRCSPISGHKSVSWYQQVLGQGPQFIFQYYEKEERGRGNFPDRFSARQFPNYSSELNVNALLLGDSALYLCASSPRGAPTDTQYFGPGTRLTVL.

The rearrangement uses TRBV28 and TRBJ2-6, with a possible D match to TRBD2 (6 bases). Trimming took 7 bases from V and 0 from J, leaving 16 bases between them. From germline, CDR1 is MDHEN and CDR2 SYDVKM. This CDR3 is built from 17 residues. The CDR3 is CASMGSDGSSGANVLTF. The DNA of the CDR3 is TGTGCCAGCATGGGTTCCGACGGGAGCTCTGGGGCCAACGTCCTGACTTTC.

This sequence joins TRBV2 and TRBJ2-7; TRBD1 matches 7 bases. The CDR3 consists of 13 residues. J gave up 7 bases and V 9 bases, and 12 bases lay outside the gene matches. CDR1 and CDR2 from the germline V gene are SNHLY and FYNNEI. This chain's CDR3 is CASDRALWGEQYF. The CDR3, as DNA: TGTGCCAGTGACAGGGCTCTTTGGGGGGAGCAGTACTTC.

The CDR3 coding sequence is TGCAGCGCTTGGCGGGAGCTCCCCGATACGCAGTATTTT. Translation gives CSAWRELPDTQYF. The chain has TRBV29-1 and TRBJ2-3, with TRBD2 matching over 7 bases. The V gene end was trimmed by 7 bases and the J gene end by 6 bases; junction bases not matched to a gene: 10. The CDR3 loop spans 13 amino acids. Germline V gene sequence: CDR1 SQVTM, CDR2 ANQGSEA.

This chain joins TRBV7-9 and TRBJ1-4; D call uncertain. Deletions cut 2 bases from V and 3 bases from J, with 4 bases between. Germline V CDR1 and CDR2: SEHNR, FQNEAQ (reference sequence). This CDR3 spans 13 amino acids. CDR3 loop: CASSLPANEKLFF. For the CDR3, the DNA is TGTGCCAGCAGCTTACCGGCTAATGAAAAACTGTTTTTT.

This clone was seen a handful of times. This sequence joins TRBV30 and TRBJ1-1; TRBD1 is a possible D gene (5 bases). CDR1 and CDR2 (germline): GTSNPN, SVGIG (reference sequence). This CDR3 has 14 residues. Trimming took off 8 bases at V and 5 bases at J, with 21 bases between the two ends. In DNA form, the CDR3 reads TGTGCCCAGCGGTTTTCAGGGTCTGCTACTGAAGCTTTCTTT. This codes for CAQRFSGSATEAFF.

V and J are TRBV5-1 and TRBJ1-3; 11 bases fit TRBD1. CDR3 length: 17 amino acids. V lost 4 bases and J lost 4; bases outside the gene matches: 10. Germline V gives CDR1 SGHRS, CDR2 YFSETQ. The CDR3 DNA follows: TGCGCCAGCAGCGCCGGGACAGGGGGAAGATCGGGAAACACCATATATTTT. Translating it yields CASSAGTGGRSGNTIYF.

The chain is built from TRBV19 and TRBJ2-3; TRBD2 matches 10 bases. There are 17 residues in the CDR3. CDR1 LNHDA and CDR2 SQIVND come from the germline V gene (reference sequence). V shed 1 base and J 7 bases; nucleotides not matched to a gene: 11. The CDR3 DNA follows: TGTGCCAGTAGTATAGCCTCCGGTAGCGGGGGGAGAAATACGCAGTATTTT. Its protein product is CASSIASGSGGRNTQYF.

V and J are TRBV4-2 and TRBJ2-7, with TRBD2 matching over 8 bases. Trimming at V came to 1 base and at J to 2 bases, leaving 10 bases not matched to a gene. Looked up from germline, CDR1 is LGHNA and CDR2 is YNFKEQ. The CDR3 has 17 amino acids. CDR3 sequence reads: CASSQGLDGGGPYEQYF. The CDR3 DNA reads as TGTGCCAGCAGCCAAGGCCTAGATGGCGGGGGGCCCTACGAGCAGTACTTC.

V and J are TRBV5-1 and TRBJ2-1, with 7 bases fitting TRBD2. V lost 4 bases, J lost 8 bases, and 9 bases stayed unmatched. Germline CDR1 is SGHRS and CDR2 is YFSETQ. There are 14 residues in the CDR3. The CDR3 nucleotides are TGCGCCAGCAGCCGGGACTATCTAAGGGATGAGCAGTTCTTC. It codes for CASSRDYLRDEQFF.

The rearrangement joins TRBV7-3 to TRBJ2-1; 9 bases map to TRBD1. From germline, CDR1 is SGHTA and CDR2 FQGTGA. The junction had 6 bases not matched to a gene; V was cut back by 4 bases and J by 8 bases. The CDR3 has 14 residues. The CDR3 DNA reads TGTGCCAGCAGCTGGGGACAGGGTTGGGATGAGCAGTTCTTC. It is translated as CASSWGQGWDEQFF.

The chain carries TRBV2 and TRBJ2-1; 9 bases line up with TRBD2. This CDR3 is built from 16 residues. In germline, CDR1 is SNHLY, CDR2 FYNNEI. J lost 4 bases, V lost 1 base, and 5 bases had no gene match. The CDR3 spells CASSEGAGGPYNEQFF. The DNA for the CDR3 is TGTGCCAGCAGTGAAGGGGCGGGAGGGCCGTACAATGAGCAGTTCTTC.

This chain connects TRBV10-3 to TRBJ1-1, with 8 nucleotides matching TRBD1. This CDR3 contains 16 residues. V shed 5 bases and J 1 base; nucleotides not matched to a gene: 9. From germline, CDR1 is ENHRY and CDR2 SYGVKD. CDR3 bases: TGTGCCATCAGTAGTAAGCAGGGGGCGTCGAACACTGAAGCTTTCTTT. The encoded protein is CAISSKQGASNTEAFF.

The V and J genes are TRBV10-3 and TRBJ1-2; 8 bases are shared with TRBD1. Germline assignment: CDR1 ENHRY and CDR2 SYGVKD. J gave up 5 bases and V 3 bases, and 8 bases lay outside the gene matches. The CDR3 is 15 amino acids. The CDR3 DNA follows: TGTGCCATCAGTGATCCGACAGGGGATAGATATGGCTACACCTTC. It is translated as CAISDPTGDRYGYTF.

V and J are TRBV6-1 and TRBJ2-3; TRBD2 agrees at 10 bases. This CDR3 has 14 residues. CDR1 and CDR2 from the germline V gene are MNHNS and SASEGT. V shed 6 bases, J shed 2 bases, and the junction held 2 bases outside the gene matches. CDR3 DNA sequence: TGTGCCAGCAGAACTAGCGGGACCACAGATACGCAGTATTTT. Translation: CASRTSGTTDTQYF.

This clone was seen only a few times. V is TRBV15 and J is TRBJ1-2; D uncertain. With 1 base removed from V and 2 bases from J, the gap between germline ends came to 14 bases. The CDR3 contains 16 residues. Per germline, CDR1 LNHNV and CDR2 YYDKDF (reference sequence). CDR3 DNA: TGTGCCACCAGCAGAGCCACGGAGGAAACCAACTATGGCTACACCTTC. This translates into CATSRATEETNYGYTF.